This T cell receptor (beta chain) was recorded in a study of T cells in Graves' hyperthyroidism and ophthalmopathy. The source material, RNA transcripts, was used to amplify TCR beta CDR3 regions. First-round RT-PCR with HTBI primers amplified the TCR CDR3 region. Via MiXCR, TCRdb re-called the multiplex PCR reads, giving one row per CDR3 protein. Of a few hundred thousand distinct CDR3 sequences in the sample, around 13% were seen once. J gave up 0 bases and V 10 bases, and 6 bases lay outside the gene matches. CDR3 length: 13 amino acids. Germline loops: CDR1 SNHLY, CDR2 FYNNEI. This clonotype has ten or more counts.

The sequence derives from a woman in her twenties or thirties with Graves' hyperthyroidism that later progressed to Graves' ophthalmopathy. Sequencing input: blood. J is TRBJ2-7 and V is TRBV2; 7 positions match TRBD1. Here the CDR3 DNA reads TGTGCCATAACCAGGGGGAGCTCCTACGAGCAGTACTTC. As protein: CAITRGSSYEQYF.